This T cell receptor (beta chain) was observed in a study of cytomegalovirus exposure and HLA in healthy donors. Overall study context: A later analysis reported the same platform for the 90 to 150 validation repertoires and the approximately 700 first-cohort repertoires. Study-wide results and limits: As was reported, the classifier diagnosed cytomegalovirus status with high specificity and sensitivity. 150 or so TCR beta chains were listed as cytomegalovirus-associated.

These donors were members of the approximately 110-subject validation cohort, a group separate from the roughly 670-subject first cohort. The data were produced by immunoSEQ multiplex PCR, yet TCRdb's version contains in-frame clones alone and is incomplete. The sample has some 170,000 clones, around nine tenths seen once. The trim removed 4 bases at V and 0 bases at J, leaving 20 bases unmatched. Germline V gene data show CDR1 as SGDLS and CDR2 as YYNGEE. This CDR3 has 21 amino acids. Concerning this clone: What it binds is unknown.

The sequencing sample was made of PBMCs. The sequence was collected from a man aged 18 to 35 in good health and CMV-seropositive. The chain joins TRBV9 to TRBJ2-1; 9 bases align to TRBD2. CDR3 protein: CASSPRTWREGPGDSYNEQFF. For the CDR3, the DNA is TGTGCCAGCAGCCCGCGAACATGGCGGGAGGGTCCCGGCGACTCCTACAATGAGCAGTTCTTC.